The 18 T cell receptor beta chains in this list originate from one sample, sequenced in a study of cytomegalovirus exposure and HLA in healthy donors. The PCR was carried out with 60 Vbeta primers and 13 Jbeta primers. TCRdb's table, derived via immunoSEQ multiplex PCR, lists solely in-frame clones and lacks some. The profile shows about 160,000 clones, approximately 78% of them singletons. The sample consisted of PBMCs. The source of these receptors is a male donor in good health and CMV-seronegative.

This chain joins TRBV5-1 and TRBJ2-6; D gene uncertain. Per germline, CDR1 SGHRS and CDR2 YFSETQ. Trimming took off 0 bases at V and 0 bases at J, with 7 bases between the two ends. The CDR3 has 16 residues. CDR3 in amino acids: CASSLDLNSGANVLTF. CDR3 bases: TGCGCCAGCAGCTTGGACCTAAACTCTGGGGCCAACGTCCTGACTTTC.

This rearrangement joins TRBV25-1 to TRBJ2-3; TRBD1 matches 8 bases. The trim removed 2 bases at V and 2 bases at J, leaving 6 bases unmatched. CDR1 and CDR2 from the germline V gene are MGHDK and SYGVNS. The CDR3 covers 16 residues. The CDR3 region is CASSERGQGATDTQYF. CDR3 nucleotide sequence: TGTGCCAGCAGTGAAAGGGGTCAGGGGGCCACAGATACGCAGTATTTT.

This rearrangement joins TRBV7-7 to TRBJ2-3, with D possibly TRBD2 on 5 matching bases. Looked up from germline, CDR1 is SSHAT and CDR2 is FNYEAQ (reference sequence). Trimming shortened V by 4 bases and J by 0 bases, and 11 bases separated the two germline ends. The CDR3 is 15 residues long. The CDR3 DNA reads TGTGCCAGCAGCTCGAGCGGAAAGAGCACAGATACGCAGTATTTT. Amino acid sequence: CASSSSGKSTDTQYF.

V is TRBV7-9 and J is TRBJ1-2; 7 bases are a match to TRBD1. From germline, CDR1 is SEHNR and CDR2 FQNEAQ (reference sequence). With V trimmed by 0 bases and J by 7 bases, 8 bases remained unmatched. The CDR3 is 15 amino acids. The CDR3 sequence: CASSLAQGGASGYTF. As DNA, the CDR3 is TGTGCCAGCAGCTTAGCGCAGGGGGGTGCCTCTGGCTACACCTTC. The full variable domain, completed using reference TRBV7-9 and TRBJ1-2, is DTGVSQNPRHKITKRGQNVTFRCDPISEHNRLYWYRQTLGQGPEFLTYFQNEAQLEKSRLLSDRFSAERPKGSFSTLEIQRTEQGDSAMYLCASSLAQGGASGYTFGSGTRLTVV.

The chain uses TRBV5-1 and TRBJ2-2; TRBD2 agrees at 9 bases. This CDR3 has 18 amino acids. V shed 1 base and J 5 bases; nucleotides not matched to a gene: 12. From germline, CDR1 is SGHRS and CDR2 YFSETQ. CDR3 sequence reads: CASSLPSGGSFATGELFF. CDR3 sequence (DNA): TGCGCCAGCAGCTTGCCCAGCGGGGGGTCCTTCGCAACCGGGGAGCTGTTTTTT.

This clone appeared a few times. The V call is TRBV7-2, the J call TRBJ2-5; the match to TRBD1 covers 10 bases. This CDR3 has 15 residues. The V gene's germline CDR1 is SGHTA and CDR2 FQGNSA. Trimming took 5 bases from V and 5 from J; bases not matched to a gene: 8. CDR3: CASSGQGGHRETQYF. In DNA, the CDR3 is TGTGCCAGCAGCGGACAGGGGGGGCATAGGGAGACCCAGTACTTC.

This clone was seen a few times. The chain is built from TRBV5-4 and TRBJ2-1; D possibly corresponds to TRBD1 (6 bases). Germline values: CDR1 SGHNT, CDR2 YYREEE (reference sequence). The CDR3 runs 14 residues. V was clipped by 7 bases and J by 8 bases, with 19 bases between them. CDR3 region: CASSQWGLGDEQFF. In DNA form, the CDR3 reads TGTGCCAGCTCTCAATGGGGGCTCGGCGATGAGCAGTTCTTC.

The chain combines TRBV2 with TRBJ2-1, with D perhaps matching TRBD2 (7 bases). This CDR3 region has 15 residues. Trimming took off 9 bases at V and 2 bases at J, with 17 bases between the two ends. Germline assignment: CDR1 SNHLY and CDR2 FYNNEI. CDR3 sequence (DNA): TGTGCCAGGAGGGGGGGGCCGGATACCTACAATGAGCAGTTCTTC. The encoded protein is CARRGGPDTYNEQFF.

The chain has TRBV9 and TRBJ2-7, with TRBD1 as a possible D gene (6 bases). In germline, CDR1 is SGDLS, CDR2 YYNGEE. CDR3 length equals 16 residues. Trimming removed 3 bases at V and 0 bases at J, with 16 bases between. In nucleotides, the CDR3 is TGTGCCAGCAGCGGCTCCGGGACACAACTCTCCTACGAGCAGTACTTC. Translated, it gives CASSGSGTQLSYEQYF.

CDR3 in DNA: TGCGCCAGCACCACTTCCGCCGGGACTGCCGAAGAGCAGTTCTTC. Residues: CASTTSAGTAEEQFF. V gene TRBV4-1 combines with J gene TRBJ2-1; tentatively, D is TRBD2 (6 bases). Trimming pared 7 bases from V and 10 bases from J, leaving 23 bases between. This CDR3 spans 15 amino acids. CDR1 is MGHRA, CDR2 YSYEKL, per germline.

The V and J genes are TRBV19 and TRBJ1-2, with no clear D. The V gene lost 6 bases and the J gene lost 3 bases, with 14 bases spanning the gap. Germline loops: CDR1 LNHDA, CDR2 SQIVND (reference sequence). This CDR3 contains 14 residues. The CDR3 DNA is TGTGCCAGTAGGCTCCCTCTGCCGGACTATGGCTACACCTTC. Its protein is CASRLPLPDYGYTF.

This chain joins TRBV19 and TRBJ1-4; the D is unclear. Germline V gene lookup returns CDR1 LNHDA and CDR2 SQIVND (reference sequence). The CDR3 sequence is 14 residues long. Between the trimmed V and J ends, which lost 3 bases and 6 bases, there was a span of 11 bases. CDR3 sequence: CASSIMAAHEKLFF. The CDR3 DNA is TGTGCCAGTAGTATTATGGCGGCCCATGAAAAACTGTTTTTT. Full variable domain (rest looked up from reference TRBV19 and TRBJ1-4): DGGITQSPKYLFRKEGQNVTLSCEQNLNHDAMYWYRQDPGQGLRLIYYSQIVNDFQKGDIAEGYSVSREKKESFPLTVTSAQKNPTAFYLCASSIMAAHEKLFFGSGTQLSVL.

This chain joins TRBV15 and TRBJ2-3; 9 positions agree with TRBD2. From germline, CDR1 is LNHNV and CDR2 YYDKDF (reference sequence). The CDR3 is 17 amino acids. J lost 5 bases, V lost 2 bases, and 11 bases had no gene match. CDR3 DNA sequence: TGTGCCACCAGCAGATTGTATCCTAGCGGGGTCGGAGATACGCAGTATTTT. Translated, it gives CATSRLYPSGVGDTQYF.

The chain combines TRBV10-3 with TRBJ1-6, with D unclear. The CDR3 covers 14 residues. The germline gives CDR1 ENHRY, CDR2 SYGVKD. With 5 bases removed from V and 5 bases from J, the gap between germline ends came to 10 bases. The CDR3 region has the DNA TGTGCCATCAGTCCTTCAGCGAATAATTCACCCCTCCACTTT. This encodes CAISPSANNSPLHF.

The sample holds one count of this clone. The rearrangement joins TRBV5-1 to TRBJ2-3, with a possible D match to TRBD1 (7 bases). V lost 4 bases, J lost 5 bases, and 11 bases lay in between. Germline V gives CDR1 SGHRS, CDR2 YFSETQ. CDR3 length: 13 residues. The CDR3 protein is CASSLQGGDTQYF. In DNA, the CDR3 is TGCGCCAGCAGCCTCCAGGGGGGAGATACGCAGTATTTT.

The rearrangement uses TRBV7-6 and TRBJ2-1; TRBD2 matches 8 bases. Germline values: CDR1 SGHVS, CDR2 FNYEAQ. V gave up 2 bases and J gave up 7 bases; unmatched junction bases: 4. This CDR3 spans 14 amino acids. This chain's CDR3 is CASSLSAGVNEQFF. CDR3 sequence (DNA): TGTGCCAGCAGCTTATCAGCGGGGGTTAATGAGCAGTTCTTC.

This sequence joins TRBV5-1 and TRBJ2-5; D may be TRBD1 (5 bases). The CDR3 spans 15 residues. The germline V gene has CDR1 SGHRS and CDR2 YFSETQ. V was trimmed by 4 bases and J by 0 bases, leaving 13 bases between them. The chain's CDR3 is CASSLRTTYQETQYF. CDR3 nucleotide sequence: TGCGCCAGCAGCCTCCGGACAACGTACCAAGAGACCCAGTACTTC.

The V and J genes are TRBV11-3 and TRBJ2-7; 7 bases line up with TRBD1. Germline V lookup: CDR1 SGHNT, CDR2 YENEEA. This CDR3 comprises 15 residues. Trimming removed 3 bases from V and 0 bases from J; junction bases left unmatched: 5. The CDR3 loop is CASSLWTGSSYEQYF. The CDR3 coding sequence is TGTGCCAGCAGCTTGTGGACAGGCAGCTCCTACGAGCAGTACTTC.